The 12 T cell receptor beta chains below were found in one sample sequenced in a study of blood T cell repertoires in COVID-19. Generated by immunoSEQ multiplex PCR, the TCRdb table keeps only in-frame clones and is missing some. The sample includes about 210,000 clones, about 86% of them seen just once. The material sequenced was PBMCs or T cells enriched from blood (not recorded which). The receptors shown here come from a woman in her fifties or sixties with acute COVID-19.

The chain has TRBV28 and TRBJ2-1; D is perhaps TRBD2 (5 bases). V lost 1 base and J lost 0, with 10 bases in between. The germline V gene encodes CDR1 MDHEN and CDR2 SYDVKM. The CDR3 is 16 amino acids. The CDR3 DNA sequence: TGTGCCAGCAGTTTATTGGACTCGAGCTCCTACAATGAGCAGTTCTTC. Amino acids: CASSLLDSSSYNEQFF. Together with reference TRBV28 and TRBJ2-1, the CDR3 gives the full variable domain: DVKVTQSSRYLVKRTGEKVFLECVQDMDHENMFWYRQDPGLGLRLIYFSYDVKMKEKGDIPEGYSVSREKKERFSLILESASTNQTSMYLCASSLLDSSSYNEQFFGPGTRLTVL.

This chain's CDR3 is CASSSRLDSTYEQYF. CDR3 coding DNA: TGTGCCAGCAGCTCTCGACTAGATAGTACCTACGAGCAGTACTTC. The V gene is TRBV11-3, the J gene TRBJ2-7; D perhaps matches TRBD2 (6 bases). The CDR3 runs to 15 residues. CDR1 is SGHNT and CDR2 is YENEEA in the germline V gene. Trimming left V 4 bases short and J 2 bases short, with 15 bases between.

This chain uses TRBV7-3 with TRBJ1-1; unclear D gene. V lost 0 bases and J lost 4, with 9 bases in between. The germline CDR1 and CDR2 sequences are SGHTA and FQGTGA. There are 14 residues in the CDR3. This CDR3 reads CASSLTGSGTEAFF. The CDR3 DNA sequence: TGTGCCAGCAGCTTAACGGGCAGCGGCACTGAAGCTTTCTTT.

The CDR3: CASSLAAGQGIYEQYF. CDR3 DNA: TGTGCCAGCAGCTTGGCCGCTGGACAGGGAATCTACGAGCAGTACTTC. The rearrangement joins TRBV5-4 to TRBJ2-7, with TRBD1 matching over 8 bases. CDR3 length: 16 residues. Germline V CDR1 and CDR2: SGHNT, YYREEE (reference sequence). With V trimmed by 0 bases and J by 3 bases, 8 bases remained unmatched.

The chain has TRBV5-1 and TRBJ2-5; the match to TRBD2 covers 15 bases. Germline lookup yields CDR1 SGHRS and CDR2 YFSETQ. The CDR3 runs to 17 residues. V dropped 4 bases and J dropped 0; count of bases not matched to a gene: 4. CDR3 sequence (DNA): TGCGCCAGCAGCATCGGACTAGCGGGGGGGAACCAAGAGACCCAGTACTTC. Protein: CASSIGLAGGNQETQYF. Together with reference TRBV5-1 and TRBJ2-5, the CDR3 gives the full variable domain: KAGVTQTPRYLIKTRGQQVTLSCSPISGHRSVSWYQQTPGQGLQFLFEYFSETQRNKGNFPGRFSGRQFSNSRSEMNVSTLELGDSALYLCASSIGLAGGNQETQYFGPGTRLLVL.

This clone was detected only a few times. The J gene is TRBJ1-3, the V gene TRBV6-1; D not certain. V lost 1 base, J lost 0 bases, and 7 bases lay in between. This CDR3 is built from 15 residues. In germline, CDR1 is MNHNS, CDR2 SASEGT. CDR3 DNA: TGTGCCAGCAGTGAAGTCGGGAACTCTGGAAACACCATATATTTT. The encoded protein is CASSEVGNSGNTIYF.

The chain uses TRBV3-1 (or the pseudogene TRBV3-2) and TRBJ1-2; D is unclear. Trimming removed 4 bases from V and 7 bases from J, with 10 bases in between. Germline lookup yields CDR1 LGHDT and CDR2 YNNKEL (reference sequence). CDR3 length: 12 residues. The CDR3 DNA follows: TGTGCCAGCAGCCCGAGAGGTTTTGGCTACACCTTC. Protein product: CASSPRGFGYTF.

This clone was detected only a few times. V gene TRBV11-3 combines with J gene TRBJ1-2, with 7 bases fitting TRBD1. Germline CDR1 SGHNT, CDR2 YENEEA. CDR3 length: 14 residues. The J segment lost 4 bases and the V segment lost 2 bases, leaving 4 bases of the junction unmatched. CDR3 in DNA: TGTGCCAGCAGCTTACCCGGGACAGTCTATGGCTACACCTTC. Translated: CASSLPGTVYGYTF. Together with reference TRBV11-3 and TRBJ1-2, the CDR3 gives the full variable domain: EAGVVQSPRYKIIEKKQPVAFWCNPISGHNTLYWYLQNLGQGPELLIRYENEEAVDDSQLPKDRFSAERLKGVDSTLKIQPAELGDSAVYLCASSLPGTVYGYTFGSGTRLTVV.

There are a few counts of this clone. V usage is TRBV6-1 and J usage is TRBJ1-3; 8 nucleotides align to TRBD1. Germline V CDR1 and CDR2: MNHNS, SASEGT. The ends lost 2 bases at V and 0 bases at J; junction bases unmatched: 12. This CDR3 is 19 amino acids long. The CDR3 bases are TGTGCCAGCAGTGAACGAAGCCCCACAGGGGGAAGCTCTGGAAACACCATATATTTT. Protein: CASSERSPTGGSSGNTIYF.

This clone was found once. The CDR3 spells CASSLVKPTLYGYTF. The CDR3 DNA sequence: TGTGCCAGCAGCTTAGTCAAACCGACTCTCTATGGCTACACCTTC. The gene calls are TRBV7-2 and TRBJ1-2; D call uncertain. CDR3 length: 15 residues. CDR1 is SGHTA, CDR2 FQGNSA, per germline. V lost 1 base and J lost 4, with 13 bases in between.

Turning to this clone: A read error may produce the germline difference seen at one junction end. This chain links TRBV7-2 with TRBJ1-3; 8 bases are shared with TRBD1. The CDR3 covers 14 residues. Germline V gives CDR1 SGHTA, CDR2 FQGNSA. For the CDR3, the DNA is TGTGCCAGCAACCCTGGACAGGGTGGAAATACCATATATTTT. Its translation: CASNPGQGGNTIYF. Looking up the rest from reference TRBV7-2 and TRBJ1-3 gives the full variable domain: GAGVSQSPSNKVTEKGKDVELRCDPISGHTALYWYRQSLGQGLEFLIYFQGNSAPDKSGLPSDRFSAERTGGSVSTLTIQRTQQEDSAVYLCASNPGQGGNTIYFGEGSWLTVV.

The V call is TRBV2, the J call TRBJ1-6; tentatively, D is TRBD1 (5 bases). Germline CDR1 SNHLY, CDR2 FYNNEI. This CDR3 has 14 amino acids. Trimming stripped 7 bases from V and 8 bases from J, with 15 bases between. The CDR3 DNA sequence: TGTGCCAGCAAGAAAAGGGGCATAGATTCACCCCTCCACTTT. Encoded protein: CASKKRGIDSPLHF.